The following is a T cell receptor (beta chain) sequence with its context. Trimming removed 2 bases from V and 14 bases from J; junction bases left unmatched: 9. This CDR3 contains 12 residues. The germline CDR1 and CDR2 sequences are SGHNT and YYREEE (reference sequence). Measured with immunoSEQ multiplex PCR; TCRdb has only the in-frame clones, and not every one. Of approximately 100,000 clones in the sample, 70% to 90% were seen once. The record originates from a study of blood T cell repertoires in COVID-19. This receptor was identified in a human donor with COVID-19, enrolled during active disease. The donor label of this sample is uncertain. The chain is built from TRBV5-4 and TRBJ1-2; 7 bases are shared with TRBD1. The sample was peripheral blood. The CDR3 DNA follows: TGTGCCAGCAGCTTATCCGGGACAGATAAGACCTTC. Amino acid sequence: CASSLSGTDKTF.